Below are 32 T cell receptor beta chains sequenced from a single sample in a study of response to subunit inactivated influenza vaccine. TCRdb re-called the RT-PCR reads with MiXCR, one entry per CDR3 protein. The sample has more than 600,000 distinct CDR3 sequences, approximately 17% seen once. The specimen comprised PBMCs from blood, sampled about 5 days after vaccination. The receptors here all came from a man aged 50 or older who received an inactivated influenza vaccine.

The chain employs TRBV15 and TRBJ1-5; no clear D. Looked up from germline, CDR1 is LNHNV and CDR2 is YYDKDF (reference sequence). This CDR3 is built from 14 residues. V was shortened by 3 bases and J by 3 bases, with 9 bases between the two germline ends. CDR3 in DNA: TGTGCCACCAGCAGGATGAGGAACAATCAGCCCCAGCATTTT. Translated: CATSRMRNNQPQHF.

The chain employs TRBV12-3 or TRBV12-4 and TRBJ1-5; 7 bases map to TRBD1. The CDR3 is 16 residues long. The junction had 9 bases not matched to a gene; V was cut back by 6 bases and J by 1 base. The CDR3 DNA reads TGTGCCAGCAGACCCGGGACAGTCTTAAGCAATCAGCCCCAGCATTTT. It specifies CASRPGTVLSNQPQHF.

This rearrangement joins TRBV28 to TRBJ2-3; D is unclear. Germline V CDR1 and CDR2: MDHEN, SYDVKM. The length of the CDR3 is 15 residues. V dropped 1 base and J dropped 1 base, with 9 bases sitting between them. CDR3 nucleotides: TGTGCCAGCAGTTTATTCGTAGGCCGCACAGATACGCAGTATTTT. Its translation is CASSLFVGRTDTQYF.

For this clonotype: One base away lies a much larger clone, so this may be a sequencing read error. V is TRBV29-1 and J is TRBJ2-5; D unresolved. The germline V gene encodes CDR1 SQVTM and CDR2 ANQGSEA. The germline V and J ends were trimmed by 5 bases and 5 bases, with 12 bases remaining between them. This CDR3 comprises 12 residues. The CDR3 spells CSVLREWETQYF. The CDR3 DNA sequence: TGCAGCGTTCTTCGAGAGTGGGAGACCCAGTACTTC.

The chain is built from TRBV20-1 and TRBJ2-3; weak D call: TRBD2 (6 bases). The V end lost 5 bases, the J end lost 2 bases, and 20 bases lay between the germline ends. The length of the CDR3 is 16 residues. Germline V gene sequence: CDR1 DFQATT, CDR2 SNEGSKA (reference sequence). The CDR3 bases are TGCAGTGCTGGTTCTCTAGCGAGAACTTCCACAGATACGCAGTATTTT. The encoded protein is CSAGSLARTSTDTQYF.

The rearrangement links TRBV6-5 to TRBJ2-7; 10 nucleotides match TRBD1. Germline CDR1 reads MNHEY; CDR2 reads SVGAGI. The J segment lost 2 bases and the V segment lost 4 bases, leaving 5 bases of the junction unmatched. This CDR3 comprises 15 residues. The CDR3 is CASSSLGQGTYEQYF. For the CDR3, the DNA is TGTGCCAGCAGTTCTTTGGGACAGGGGACCTACGAGCAGTACTTC.

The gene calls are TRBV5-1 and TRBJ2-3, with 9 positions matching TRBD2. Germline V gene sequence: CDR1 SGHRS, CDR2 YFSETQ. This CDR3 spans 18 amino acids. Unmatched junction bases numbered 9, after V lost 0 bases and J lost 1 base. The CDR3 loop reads CASSLAGTSRRGTDTQYF. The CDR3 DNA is TGCGCCAGCAGCTTGGCGGGGACTAGCCGTCGAGGCACAGATACGCAGTATTTT.

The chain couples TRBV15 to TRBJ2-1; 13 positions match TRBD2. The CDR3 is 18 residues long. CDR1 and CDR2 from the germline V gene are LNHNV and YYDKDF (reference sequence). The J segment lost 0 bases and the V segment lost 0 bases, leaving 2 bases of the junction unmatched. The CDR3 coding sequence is TGTGCCACCAGCAGAGATTGGACTAGCGGGAGCTCCTACAATGAGCAGTTCTTC. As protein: CATSRDWTSGSSYNEQFF.

CDR3 protein: CASSQGGFVEQFF. CDR3 in DNA: TGTGCCAGCAGCCAGGGGGGGTTCGTTGAGCAGTTCTTC. The rearrangement joins TRBV12-3 or TRBV12-4 to TRBJ2-1, with D perhaps being TRBD1 or TRBD2 (7 bases each). V lost 6 bases and J lost 9, with 15 bases in between. CDR3 length: 13 amino acids.

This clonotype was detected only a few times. CDR3 DNA: TGTGCCAGCAGCCCCGGGGTGGCGGGAGGGTCCCGCGATACGCAGTATTTT. Translating it yields CASSPGVAGGSRDTQYF. The chain links TRBV12-3 or TRBV12-4 to TRBJ2-3, with TRBD2 matching 9 bases. The J segment lost 6 bases and the V segment lost 6 bases, leaving 16 bases of the junction unmatched. The CDR3 is 17 residues long.

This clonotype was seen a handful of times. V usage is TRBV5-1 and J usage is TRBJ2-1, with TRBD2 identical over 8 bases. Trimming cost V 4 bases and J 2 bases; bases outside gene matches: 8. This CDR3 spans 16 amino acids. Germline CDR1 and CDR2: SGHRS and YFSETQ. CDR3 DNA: TGCGCCAGCAGCATCCTTACTAGCGGTCCCTACAATGAGCAGTTCTTC. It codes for CASSILTSGPYNEQFF. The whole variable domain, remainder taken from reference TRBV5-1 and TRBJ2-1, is KAGVTQTPRYLIKTRGQQVTLSCSPISGHRSVSWYQQTPGQGLQFLFEYFSETQRNKGNFPGRFSGRQFSNSRSEMNVSTLELGDSALYLCASSILTSGPYNEQFFGPGTRLTVL.

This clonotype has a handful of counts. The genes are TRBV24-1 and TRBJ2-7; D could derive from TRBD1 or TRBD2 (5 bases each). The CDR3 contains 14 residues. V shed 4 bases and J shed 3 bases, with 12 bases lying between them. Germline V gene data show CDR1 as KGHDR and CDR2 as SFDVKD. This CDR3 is CATSDWDRYYEQYF. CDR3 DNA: TGTGCCACCAGTGACTGGGACCGGTACTACGAGCAGTACTTC.

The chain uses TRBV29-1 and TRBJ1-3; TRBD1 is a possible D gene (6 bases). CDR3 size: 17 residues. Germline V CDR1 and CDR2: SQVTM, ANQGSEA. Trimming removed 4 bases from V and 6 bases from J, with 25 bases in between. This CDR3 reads CSVVEDRSSLRKNTIYF. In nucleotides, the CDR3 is TGCAGCGTTGTCGAAGACAGGTCCTCGCTTCGTAAAAACACCATATATTTT.

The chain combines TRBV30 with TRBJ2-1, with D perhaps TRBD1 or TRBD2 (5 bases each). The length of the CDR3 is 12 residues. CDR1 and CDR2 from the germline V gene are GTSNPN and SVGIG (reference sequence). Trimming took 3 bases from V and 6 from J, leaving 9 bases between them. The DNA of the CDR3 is TGTGCCTGGAGGGGACCGCCCAATGAGCAGTTCTTC. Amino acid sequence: CAWRGPPNEQFF.

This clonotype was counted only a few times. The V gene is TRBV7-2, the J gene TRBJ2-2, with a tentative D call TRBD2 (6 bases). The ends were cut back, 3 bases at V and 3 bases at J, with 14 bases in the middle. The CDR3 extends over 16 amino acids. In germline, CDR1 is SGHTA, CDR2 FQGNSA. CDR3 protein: CASSLLGGEYTGELFF. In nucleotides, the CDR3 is TGTGCCAGCAGCTTGCTGGGCGGGGAGTACACCGGGGAGCTGTTTTTT.

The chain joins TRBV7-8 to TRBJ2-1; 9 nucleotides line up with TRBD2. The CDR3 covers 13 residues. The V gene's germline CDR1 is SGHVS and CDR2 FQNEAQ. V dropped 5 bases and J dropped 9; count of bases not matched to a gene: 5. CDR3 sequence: CASSRLSGGEQFF. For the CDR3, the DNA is TGTGCCAGCAGCCGCCTTAGCGGGGGTGAGCAGTTCTTC.

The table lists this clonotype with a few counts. CDR3 sequence reads: CASSLLYSGTGRNSPLHF. In nucleotides, the CDR3 is TGTGCCAGCAGCTTGCTTTACTCCGGGACAGGGCGTAATTCACCCCTCCACTTT. The chain combines TRBV5-5 with TRBJ1-6; 9 bases map to TRBD1. Germline V gene lookup returns CDR1 SGHKS and CDR2 YYEKEE (reference sequence). V shed 1 base, J shed 6 bases, and the junction held 11 bases outside the gene matches. The CDR3 contains 18 residues.

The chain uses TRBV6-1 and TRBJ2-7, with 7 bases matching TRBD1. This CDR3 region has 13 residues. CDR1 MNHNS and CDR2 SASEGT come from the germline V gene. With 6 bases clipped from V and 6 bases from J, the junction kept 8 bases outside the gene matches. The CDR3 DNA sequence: TGTGCCAGCAGCATTCTGACAGGGACCGAGCAGTACTTC. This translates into CASSILTGTEQYF.

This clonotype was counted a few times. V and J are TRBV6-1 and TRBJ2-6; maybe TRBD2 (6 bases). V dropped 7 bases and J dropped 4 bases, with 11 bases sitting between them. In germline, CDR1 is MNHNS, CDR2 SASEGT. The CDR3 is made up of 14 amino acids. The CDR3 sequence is CASKAGFGANVLTF. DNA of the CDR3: TGTGCCAGCAAGGCGGGGTTCGGGGCCAACGTCCTGACTTTC.

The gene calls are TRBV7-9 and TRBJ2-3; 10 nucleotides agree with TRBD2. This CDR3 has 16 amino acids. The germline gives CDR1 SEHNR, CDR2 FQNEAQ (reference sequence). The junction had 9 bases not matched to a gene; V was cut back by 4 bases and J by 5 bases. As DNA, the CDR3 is TGTGCCAGCAGCTGGCCTCTAGCGGGGGTTGGAGATACGCAGTATTTT. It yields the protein CASSWPLAGVGDTQYF. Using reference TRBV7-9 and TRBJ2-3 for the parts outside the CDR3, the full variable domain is DTGVSQNPRHKITKRGQNVTFRCDPISEHNRLYWYRQTLGQGPEFLTYFQNEAQLEKSRLLSDRFSAERPKGSFSTLEIQRTEQGDSAMYLCASSWPLAGVGDTQYFGPGTRLTVL.

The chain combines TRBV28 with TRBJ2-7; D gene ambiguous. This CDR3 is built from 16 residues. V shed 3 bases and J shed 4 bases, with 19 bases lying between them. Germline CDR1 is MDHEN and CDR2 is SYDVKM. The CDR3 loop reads CASSFRPAMDGYEQYF. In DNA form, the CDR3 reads TGTGCCAGCAGTTTTCGTCCCGCCATGGACGGTTACGAGCAGTACTTC. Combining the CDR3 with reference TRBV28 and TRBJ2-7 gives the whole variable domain DVKVTQSSRYLVKRTGEKVFLECVQDMDHENMFWYRQDPGLGLRLIYFSYDVKMKEKGDIPEGYSVSREKKERFSLILESASTNQTSMYLCASSFRPAMDGYEQYFGPGTRLTVT.

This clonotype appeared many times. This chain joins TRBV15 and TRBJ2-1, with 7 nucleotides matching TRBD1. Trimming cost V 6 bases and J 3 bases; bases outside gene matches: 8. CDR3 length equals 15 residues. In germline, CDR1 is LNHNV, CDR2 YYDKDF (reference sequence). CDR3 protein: CATRTDRVLYNEQFF. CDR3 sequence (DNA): TGTGCCACCAGGACTGACAGGGTACTCTACAATGAGCAGTTCTTC.

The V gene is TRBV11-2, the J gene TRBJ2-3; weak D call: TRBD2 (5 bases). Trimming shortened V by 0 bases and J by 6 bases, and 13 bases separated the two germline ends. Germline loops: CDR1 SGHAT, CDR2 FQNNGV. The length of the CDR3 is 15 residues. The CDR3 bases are TGTGCCAGCAGCTTAGATGAGGCTAGCAGGGATACGCAGTATTTT. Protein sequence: CASSLDEASRDTQYF.

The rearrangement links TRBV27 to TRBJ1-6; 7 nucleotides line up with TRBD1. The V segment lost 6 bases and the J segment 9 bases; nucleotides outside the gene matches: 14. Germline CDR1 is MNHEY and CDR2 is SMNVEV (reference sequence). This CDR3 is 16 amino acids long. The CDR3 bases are TGTGCCAGCAGCTATCTCCAGGGGGGCCCAGGTTCACCCCTCCACTTT. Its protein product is CASSYLQGGPGSPLHF.

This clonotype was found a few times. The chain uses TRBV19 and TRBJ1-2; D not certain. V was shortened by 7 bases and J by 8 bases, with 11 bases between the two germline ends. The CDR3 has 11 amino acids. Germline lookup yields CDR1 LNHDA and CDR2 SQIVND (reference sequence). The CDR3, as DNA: TGTGCCAGTACTAACATGCGGGGCTACACCTTC. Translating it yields CASTNMRGYTF. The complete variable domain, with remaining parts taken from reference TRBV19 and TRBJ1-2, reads DGGITQSPKYLFRKEGQNVTLSCEQNLNHDAMYWYRQDPGQGLRLIYYSQIVNDFQKGDIAEGYSVSREKKESFPLTVTSAQKNPTAFYLCASTNMRGYTFGSGTRLTVV.

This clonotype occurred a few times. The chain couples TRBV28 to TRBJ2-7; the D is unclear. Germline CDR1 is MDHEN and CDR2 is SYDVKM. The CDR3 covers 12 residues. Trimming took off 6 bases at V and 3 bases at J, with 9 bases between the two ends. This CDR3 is CASSQQDYEQYF. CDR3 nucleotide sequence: TGTGCCAGCAGCCAGCAAGACTACGAGCAGTACTTC.

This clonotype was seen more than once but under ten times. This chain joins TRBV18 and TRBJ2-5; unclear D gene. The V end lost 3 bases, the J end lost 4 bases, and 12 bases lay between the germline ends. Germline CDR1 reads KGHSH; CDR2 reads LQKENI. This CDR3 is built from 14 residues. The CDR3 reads CASSPTSVPETQYF. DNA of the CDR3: TGTGCCAGCTCACCTACCTCGGTTCCAGAGACCCAGTACTTC. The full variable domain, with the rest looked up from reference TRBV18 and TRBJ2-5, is NAGVMQNPRHLVRRRGQEARLRCSPMKGHSHVYWYRQLPEEGLKFMVYLQKENIIDESGMPKERFSAEFPKEGPSILRIQQVVRGDSAAYFCASSPTSVPETQYFGPGTRLLVL.

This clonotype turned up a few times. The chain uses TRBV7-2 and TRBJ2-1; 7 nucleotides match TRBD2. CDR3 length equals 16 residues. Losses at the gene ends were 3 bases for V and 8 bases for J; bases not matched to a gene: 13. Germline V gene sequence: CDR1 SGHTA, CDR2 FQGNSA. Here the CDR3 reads CASSFSGLAVGDEQFF. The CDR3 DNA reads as TGTGCCAGCAGCTTCTCGGGTCTAGCGGTAGGCGATGAGCAGTTCTTC. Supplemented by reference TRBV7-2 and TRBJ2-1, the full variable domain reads GAGVSQSPSNKVTEKGKDVELRCDPISGHTALYWYRQSLGQGLEFLIYFQGNSAPDKSGLPSDRFSAERTGGSVSTLTIQRTQQEDSAVYLCASSFSGLAVGDEQFFGPGTRLTVL.

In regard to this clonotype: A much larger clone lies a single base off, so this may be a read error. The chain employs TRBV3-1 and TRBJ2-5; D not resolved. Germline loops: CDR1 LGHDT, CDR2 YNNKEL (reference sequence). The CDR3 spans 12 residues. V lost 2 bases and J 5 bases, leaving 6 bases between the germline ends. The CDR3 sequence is CASSQSGETQYF. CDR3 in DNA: TGTGCCAGCAGCCAATCCGGGGAGACCCAGTACTTC.

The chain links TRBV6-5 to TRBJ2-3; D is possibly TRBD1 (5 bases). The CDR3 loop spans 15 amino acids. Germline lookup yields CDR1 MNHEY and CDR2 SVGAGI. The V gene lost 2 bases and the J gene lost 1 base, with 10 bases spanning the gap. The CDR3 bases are TGTGCCAGCAGTTACGGATTAGGGGGCACAGATACGCAGTATTTT. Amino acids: CASSYGLGGTDTQYF.

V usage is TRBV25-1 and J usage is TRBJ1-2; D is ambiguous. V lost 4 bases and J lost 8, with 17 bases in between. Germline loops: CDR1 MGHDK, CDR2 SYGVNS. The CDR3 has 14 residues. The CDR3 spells CASSAPELGYGYTF. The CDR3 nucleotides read TGTGCCAGCAGTGCACCGGAGTTGGGCTACGGCTACACCTTC.

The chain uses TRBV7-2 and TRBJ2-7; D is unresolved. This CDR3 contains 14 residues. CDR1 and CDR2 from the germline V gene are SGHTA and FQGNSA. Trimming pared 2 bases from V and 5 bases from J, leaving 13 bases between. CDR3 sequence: CASSLIKTVHEQYF. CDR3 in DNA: TGTGCCAGCAGCTTAATAAAAACGGTCCACGAGCAGTACTTC.